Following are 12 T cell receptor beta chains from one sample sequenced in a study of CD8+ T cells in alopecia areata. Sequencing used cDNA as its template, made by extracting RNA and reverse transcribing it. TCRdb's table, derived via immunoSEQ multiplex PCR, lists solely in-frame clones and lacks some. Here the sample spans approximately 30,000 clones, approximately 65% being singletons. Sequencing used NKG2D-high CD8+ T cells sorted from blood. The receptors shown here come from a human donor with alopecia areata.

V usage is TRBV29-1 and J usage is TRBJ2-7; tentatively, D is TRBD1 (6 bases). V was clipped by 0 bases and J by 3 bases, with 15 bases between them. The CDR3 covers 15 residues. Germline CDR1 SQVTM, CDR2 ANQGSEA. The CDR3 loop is CSVEDNREGRYEQYF. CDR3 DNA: TGCAGCGTTGAAGATAACAGGGAAGGGCGCTACGAGCAGTACTTC.

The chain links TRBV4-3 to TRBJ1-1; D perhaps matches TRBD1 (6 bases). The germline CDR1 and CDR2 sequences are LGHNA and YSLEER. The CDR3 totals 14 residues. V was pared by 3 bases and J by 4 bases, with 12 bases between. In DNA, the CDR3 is TGCGCCAGCAGCCACACAGGGCAGGGCACTGAAGCTTTCTTT. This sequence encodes CASSHTGQGTEAFF.

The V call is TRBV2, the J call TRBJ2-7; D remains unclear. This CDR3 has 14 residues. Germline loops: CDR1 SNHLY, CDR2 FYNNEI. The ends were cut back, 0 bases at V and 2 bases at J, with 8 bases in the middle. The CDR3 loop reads CASSEARIPYEQYF. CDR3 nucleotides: TGTGCCAGCAGTGAAGCTCGTATTCCCTACGAGCAGTACTTC. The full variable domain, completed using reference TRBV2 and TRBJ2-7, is EPEVTQTPSHQVTQMGQEVILRCVPISNHLYFYWYRQILGQKVEFLVSFYNNEISEKSEIFDDQFSVERPDGSNFTLKIRSTKLEDSAMYFCASSEARIPYEQYFGPGTRLTVT.

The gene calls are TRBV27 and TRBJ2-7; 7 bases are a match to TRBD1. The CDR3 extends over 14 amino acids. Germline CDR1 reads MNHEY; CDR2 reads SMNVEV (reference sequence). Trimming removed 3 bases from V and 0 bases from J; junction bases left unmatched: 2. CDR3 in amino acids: CASSFDRASYEQYF. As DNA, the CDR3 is TGTGCCAGCAGTTTTGACAGGGCCTCCTACGAGCAGTACTTC.

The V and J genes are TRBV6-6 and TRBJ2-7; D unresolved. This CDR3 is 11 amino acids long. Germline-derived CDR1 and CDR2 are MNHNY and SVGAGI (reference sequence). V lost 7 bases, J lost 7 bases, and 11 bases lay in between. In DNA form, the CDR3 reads TGTGCCAGCAACGACTTCGGTGAGCAGTACTTC. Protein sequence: CASNDFGEQYF.

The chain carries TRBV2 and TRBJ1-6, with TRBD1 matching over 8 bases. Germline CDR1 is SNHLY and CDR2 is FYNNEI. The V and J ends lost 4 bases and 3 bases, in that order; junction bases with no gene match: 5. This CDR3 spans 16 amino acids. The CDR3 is CASSGGDRYYNSPLHF. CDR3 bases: TGTGCCAGCAGTGGGGGGGACAGGTACTATAATTCACCCCTCCACTTT. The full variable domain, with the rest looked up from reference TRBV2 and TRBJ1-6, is EPEVTQTPSHQVTQMGQEVILRCVPISNHLYFYWYRQILGQKVEFLVSFYNNEISEKSEIFDDQFSVERPDGSNFTLKIRSTKLEDSAMYFCASSGGDRYYNSPLHFGNGTRLTVT.

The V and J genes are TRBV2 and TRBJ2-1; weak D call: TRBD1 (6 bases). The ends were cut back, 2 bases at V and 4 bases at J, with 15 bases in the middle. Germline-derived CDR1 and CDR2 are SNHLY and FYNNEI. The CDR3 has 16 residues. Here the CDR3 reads CASSEWYPDRYNEQFF. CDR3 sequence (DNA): TGTGCCAGCAGTGAATGGTATCCCGACAGGTACAATGAGCAGTTCTTC.

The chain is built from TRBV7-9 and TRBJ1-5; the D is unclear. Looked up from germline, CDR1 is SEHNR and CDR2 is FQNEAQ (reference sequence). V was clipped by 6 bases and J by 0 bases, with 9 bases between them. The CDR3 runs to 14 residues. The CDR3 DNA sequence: TGTGCCAGCAGTTTCACCAATAGCAATCAGCCCCAGCATTTT. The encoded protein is CASSFTNSNQPQHF.

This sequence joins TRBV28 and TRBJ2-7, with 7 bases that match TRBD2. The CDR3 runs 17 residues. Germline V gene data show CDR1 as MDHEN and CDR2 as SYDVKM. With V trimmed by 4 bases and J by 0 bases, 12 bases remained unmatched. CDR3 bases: TGTGCCAGCAGTTCGACTTCAGCGGGACTTAGCTCCTACGAGCAGTACTTC. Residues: CASSSTSAGLSSYEQYF.

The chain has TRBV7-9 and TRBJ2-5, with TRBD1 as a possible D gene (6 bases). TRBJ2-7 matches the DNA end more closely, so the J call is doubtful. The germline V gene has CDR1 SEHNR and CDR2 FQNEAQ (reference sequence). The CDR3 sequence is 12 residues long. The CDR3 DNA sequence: TGTGCCAGCAGCCCGAGGGGGTACGAGCAGTACTTC. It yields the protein CASSPRGYEQYF.

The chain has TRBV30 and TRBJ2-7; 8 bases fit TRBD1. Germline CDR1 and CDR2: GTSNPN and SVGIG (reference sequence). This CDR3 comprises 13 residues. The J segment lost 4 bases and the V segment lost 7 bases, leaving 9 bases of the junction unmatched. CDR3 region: CALQQGGKYEQYF. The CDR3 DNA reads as TGTGCCTTACAACAGGGGGGAAAATACGAGCAGTACTTC.

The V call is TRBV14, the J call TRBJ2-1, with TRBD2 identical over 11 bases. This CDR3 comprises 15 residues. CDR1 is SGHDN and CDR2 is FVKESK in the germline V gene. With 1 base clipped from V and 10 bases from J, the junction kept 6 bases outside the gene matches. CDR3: CASSQVALAGGEQFF. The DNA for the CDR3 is TGTGCCAGCAGCCAAGTAGCCCTAGCGGGAGGCGAGCAGTTCTTC.